This note documents a single T cell receptor beta chain sequence. This clonotype has at least ten counts. Which antigen it targets is not known. No base-level quality is on record; no much larger clone is a single base apart. This specimen belongs to a study of CD8 T cells in ankylosing spondylitis (dated by TCRdb to the late 2010s). Background on the whole study: To find TCR variants linked to disease, the study profiled T cell receptor beta repertoires in ankylosing spondylitis patients and healthy donors. Peripheral blood was sampled, and synovial fluid was additionally collected from ankylosing spondylitis patients. The whole study cohort included over 85 healthy donors and roughly 24 ankylosing spondylitis patients.

These reads were obtained on an Illumina HiSeq 2500. Quantitative 5'-RACE with molecular barcodes was the method used to prepare the TCR beta libraries. Processing in the source paper ran as follows. A new computational method, built on a probabilistic model of VDJ rearrangement, was used to identify disease-linked TCR variants. The public reads were reprocessed in TCRdb via fastp at Q25 and MiXCR, keeping in-frame beta chains. Rows with a matching CDR3 protein are joined into one entry that keeps the most common DNA and genes. TCRdb assigned the V and J calls; the authors' analysis was not used. The sample table records around 490,000 distinct CDR3 sequences; about 5.4% of these occur just once. The ten largest clonotypes hold 3.5% of the sample. Trimming takes 7 bases from V and 1 base from J, and the germline ends sit 7 bases apart. Reading from cysteine to phenylalanine, the CDR3 counts 13 amino acids. Kept here is only the CDR3 DNA, which spans 39 bases and is read in frame from base 1. Reading the germline V gene (reference sequence) gives CDR1 SEHNR and CDR2 FQNEAQ.

The research as a whole found: Some motif variants had previously been reported in the synovial fluid and blood of reactive arthritis patients, which suggests shared mechanisms of disease initiation. A CD8+ phenotype was shown by the disease-linked clones, which were found at relatively low frequencies in peripheral blood. A TCR beta motif of roughly 8 highly homologous amino acid variants appeared characteristic of blood from ankylosing spondylitis patients. The disease-linked clones were reported to be significantly enriched in matched synovial fluid samples from ankylosing spondylitis patients.

The V gene is TRBV7-9 and the J gene is TRBJ2-2; 6 matching bases give a weak D call of TRBD1. Sequencing used blood, either unsorted or a sorted T cell fraction (not recorded which). The TCR was taken from a male donor with ankylosing spondylitis. The DNA reads as follows: TGTGCCAGCAAGACAGGGAACACCGGGGAGCTGTTTTTT. This gives the protein CASKTGNTGELFF.